What follows describes a single T cell receptor beta chain. This entry belongs to a study of T cells after yellow fever vaccination. In the study overall: Each low-cell-number fraction was prepared by means of SMART-Seq v4 Ultra Low Input.

Germline V CDR1 and CDR2: SGHTA, FQGNSA. The CDR3 has 16 amino acids. Trimming shortened V by 2 bases and J by 3 bases, and 14 bases separated the two germline ends. TCRdb reprocessed the 5' RACE reads via MiXCR and lists one record per CDR3 protein. The data show about 45,000 distinct CDR3 sequences, with roughly 6.4% seen just once and about 9.4% held by the top ten. This specimen consisted of PBMCs, either bulk or a sorted T-cell subset (CD4+, CD8+, memory, or dextramer-sorted; not recorded which), obtained 45 days after the yellow fever booster vaccination. This TCR came from a man aged 30 to 45 who received the YFV17D yellow fever vaccine. The genes are TRBV7-2 and TRBJ2-1; D is perhaps TRBD2 (6 bases). CDR3: CASSLSGGSFYNEQFF. The DNA of the CDR3 is TGTGCCAGCAGCTTAAGTGGAGGGTCCTTCTACAATGAGCAGTTCTTC.